This TCR beta chain comes out of a study of T cells in Graves' hyperthyroidism and ophthalmopathy. Regions amplified from RNA transcripts were the TCR beta CDR3 regions. A first-round RT-PCR of the TCR CDR3 used the HTBI primer set. Each CDR3 protein is one row after TCRdb ran MiXCR on the multiplex PCR reads. The sample holds 500,000 to 750,000 distinct CDR3 sequences, 15% to 18% seen once. Overall study results and limits: Most thyroid clonotypes expanded above 0.001 were also detected in blood.

Germline V gene lookup returns CDR1 GTSNPN and CDR2 SVGIG (reference sequence). V lost 0 bases and J 7 bases, leaving 16 bases between the germline ends. The CDR3 contains 14 residues. With regard to this clonotype: The antigen remains unidentified. A much larger clone lies a single base off, so this may be a read error.

The material sequenced was blood. The TCR comes from a woman in her thirties with Graves' hyperthyroidism. This chain uses TRBV30 with TRBJ2-7; D assignment may be TRBD1 or TRBD2 (6 bases each). The CDR3 loop reads CAWSVTREGGEQYF. The CDR3 DNA reads TGTGCCTGGAGTGTCACCAGAGAGGGGGGTGAGCAGTACTTC. Looking up the rest from reference TRBV30 and TRBJ2-7 gives the full variable domain: SQTIHQWPATLVQPVGSPLSLECTVEGTSNPNLYWYRQAAGRGLQLLFYSVGIGQISSEVPQNLSASRPQDRQFILSSKKLLLSDSGFYLCAWSVTREGGEQYFGPGTRLTVT.